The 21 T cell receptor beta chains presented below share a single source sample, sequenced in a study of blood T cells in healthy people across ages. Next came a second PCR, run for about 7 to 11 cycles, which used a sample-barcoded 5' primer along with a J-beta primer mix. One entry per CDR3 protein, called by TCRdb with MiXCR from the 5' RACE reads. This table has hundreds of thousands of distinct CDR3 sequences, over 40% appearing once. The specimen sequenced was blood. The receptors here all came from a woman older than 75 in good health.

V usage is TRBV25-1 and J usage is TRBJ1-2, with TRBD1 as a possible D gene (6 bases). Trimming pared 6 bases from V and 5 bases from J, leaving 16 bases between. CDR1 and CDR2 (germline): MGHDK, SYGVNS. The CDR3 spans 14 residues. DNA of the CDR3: TGTGCCAGCAGCTCACGGGGGCTTGGGTATGGCTACACCTTC. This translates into CASSSRGLGYGYTF.

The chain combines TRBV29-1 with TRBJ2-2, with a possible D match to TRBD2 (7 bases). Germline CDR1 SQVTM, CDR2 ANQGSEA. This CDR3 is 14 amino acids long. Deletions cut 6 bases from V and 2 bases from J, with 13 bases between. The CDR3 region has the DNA TGCAGCGTAGGGGGAGGGGCCAACACCGGGGAGCTGTTTTTT. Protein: CSVGGGANTGELFF.

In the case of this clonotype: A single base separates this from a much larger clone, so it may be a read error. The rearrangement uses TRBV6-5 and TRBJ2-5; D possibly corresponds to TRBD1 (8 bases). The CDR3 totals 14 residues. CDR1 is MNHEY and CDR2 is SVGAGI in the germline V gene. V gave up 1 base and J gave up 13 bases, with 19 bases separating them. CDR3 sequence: CASSYWTGRDERYF. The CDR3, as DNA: TGTGCCAGCAGTTACTGGACAGGGAGGGATGAGCGGTACTTC.

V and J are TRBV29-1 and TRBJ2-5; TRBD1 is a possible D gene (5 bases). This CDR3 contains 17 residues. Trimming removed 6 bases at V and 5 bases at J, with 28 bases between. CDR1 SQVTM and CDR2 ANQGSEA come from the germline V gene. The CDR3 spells CSVVHTVLWGIGETQYF. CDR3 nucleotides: TGCAGCGTCGTACACACAGTGTTATGGGGCATCGGGGAGACCCAGTACTTC.

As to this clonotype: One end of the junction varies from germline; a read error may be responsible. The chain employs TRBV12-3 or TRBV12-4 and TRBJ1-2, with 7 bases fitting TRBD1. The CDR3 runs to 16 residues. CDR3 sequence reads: CVSSRDRAKGNYGYTF. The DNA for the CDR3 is TGTGTCAGCAGCCGCGACAGGGCGAAGGGTAACTATGGCTACACCTTC.

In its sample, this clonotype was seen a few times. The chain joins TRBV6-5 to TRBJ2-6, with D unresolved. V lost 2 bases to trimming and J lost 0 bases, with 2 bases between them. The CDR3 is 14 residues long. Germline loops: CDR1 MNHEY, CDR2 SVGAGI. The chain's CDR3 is CASSYVSGANVLTF. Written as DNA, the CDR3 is TGTGCCAGCAGTTACGTCTCTGGGGCCAACGTCCTGACTTTC.

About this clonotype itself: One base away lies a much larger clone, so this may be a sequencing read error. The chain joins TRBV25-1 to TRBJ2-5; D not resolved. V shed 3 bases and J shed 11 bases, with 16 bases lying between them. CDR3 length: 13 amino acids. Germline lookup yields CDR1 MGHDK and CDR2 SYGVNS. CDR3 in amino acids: CASSEVQLNEQYF. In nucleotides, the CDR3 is TGTGCCAGCAGTGAGGTTCAGCTCAATGAGCAGTACTTC.

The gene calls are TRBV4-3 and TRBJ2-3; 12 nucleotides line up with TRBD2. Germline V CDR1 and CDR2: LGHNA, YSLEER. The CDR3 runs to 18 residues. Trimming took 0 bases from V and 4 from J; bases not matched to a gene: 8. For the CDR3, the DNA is TGCGCCAGCAGCCAAGATTTCAGTGGACTAGCGGGACCAGATACGCAGTATTTT. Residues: CASSQDFSGLAGPDTQYF.

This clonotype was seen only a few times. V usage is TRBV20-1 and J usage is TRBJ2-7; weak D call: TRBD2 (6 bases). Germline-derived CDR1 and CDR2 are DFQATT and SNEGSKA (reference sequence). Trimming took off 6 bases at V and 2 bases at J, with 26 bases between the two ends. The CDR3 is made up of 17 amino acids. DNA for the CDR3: TGCAGTGCCCAGAGCGGGCCTACCCTCACTCGTCCCTACGAGCAGTACTTC. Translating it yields CSAQSGPTLTRPYEQYF.

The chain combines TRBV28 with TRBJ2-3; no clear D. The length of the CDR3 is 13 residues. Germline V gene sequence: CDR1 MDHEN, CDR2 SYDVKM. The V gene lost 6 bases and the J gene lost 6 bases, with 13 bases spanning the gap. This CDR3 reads CASSRWQWDTQYF. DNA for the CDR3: TGTGCCAGCAGCCGTTGGCAGTGGGATACGCAGTATTTT.

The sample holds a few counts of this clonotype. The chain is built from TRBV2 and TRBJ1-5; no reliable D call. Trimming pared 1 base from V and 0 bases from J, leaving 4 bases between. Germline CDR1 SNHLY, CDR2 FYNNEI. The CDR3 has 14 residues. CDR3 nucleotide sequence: TGTGCCAGCAGTGAAGTTTATAGCAATCAGCCCCAGCATTTT. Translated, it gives CASSEVYSNQPQHF.

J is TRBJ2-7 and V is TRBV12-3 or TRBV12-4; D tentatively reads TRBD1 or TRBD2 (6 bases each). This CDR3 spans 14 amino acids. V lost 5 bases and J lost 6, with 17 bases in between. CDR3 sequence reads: CASSVRGAWGEQYF. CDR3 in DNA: TGTGCCAGCAGTGTAAGGGGGGCGTGGGGCGAGCAGTACTTC.

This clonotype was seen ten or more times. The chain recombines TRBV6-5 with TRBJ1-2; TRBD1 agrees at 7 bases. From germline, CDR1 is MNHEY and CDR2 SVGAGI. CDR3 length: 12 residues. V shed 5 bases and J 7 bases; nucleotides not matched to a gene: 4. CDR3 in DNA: TGTGCCAGCAGTAGACAGGGCCGTGGCTACACCTTC. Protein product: CASSRQGRGYTF.

The chain's CDR3 is CASSEGQGKTQYF. CDR3 DNA sequence: TGTGCCAGCAGTGAGGGACAGGGAAAGACCCAGTACTTC. The rearrangement links TRBV7-3 to TRBJ2-5, with 9 nucleotides matching TRBD1. CDR3 length: 13 residues. Germline V CDR1 and CDR2: SGHTA, FQGTGA. Trimming cost V 6 bases and J 6 bases; bases outside gene matches: 5.

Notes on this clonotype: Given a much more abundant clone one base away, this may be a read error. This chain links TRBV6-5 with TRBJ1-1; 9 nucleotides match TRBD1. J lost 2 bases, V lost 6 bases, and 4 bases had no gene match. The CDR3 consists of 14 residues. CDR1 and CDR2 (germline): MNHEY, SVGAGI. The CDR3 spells CASRVTGGNTEAFF. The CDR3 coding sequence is TGTGCCAGCAGAGTGACAGGGGGTAACACTGAAGCTTTCTTT.

CDR3 bases: TGCAGTGCTGAGGGGGGACAGACTAAAGAGACCCAGTACTTC. Protein: CSAEGGQTKETQYF. The chain is built from TRBV20-1 and TRBJ2-7, with D maybe TRBD1 (7 bases). The J call may be in error: the DNA end matches TRBJ2-5 better. The CDR3 length is 14 residues. CDR1 is DFQATT, CDR2 SNEGSKA, per germline (reference sequence).

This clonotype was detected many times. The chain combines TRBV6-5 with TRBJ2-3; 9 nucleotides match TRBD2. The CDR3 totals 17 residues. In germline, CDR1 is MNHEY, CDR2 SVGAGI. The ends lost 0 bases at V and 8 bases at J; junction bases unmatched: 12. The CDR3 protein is CASSYSSVLAGSGTQYF. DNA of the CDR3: TGTGCCAGCAGTTACTCCTCTGTCCTAGCGGGATCTGGTACGCAGTATTTT.

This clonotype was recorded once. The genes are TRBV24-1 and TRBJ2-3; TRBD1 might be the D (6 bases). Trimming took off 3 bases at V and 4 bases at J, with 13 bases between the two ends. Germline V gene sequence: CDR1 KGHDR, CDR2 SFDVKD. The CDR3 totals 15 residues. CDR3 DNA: TGTGCCACCAGTGATCAACAGGGATGGGCAGATACGCAGTATTTT. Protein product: CATSDQQGWADTQYF.

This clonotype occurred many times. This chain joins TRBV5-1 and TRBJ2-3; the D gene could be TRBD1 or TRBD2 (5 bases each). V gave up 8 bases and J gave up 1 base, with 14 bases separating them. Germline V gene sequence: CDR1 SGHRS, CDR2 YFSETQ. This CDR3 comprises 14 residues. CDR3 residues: CASNPGTGTDTQYF. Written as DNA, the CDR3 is TGCGCCAGTAACCCAGGGACCGGCACAGATACGCAGTATTTT.

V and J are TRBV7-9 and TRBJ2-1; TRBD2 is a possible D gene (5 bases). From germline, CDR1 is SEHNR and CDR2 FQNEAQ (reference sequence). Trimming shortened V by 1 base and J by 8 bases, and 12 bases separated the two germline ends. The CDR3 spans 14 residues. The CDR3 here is CASSLDAGNDEQFF. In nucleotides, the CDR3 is TGTGCCAGCAGCTTAGACGCGGGCAACGATGAGCAGTTCTTC.

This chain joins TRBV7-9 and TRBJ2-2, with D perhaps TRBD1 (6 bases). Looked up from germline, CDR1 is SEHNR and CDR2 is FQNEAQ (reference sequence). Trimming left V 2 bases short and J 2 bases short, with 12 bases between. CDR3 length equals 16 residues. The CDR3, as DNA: TGTGCCAGCAGCTTACCTACAGGGCCCAACACCGGGGAGCTGTTTTTT. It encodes CASSLPTGPNTGELFF.